Here is one TCR beta chain with its context. Original methodology: Reference gene primers were amplified, and this amplification served to estimate nucleated cell counts. Profiling relied on immunoSEQ multiplex PCR, and the TCRdb table lists in-frame clones only, not all of them. That table is the source of V, J and clone size, and D and trimming were worked out from the DNA. The data show just over 300,000 clones, around 91% seen once. This CDR3 is 15 amino acids long. CDR1 KGHSH and CDR2 LQKENI come from the germline V gene. After removal of 2 bases from V and 3 bases from J, the junction contained 6 bases not matched to a gene. Ages ranged from roughly 18 to 100 years, with residence in about two dozen US areas. The data originate from a study of blood T cell repertoires in COVID-19. About the study: The cDNA or gDNA used as material had been derived from T cells, B-cell-depleted T cells, or PBMCs.

The rearrangement uses TRBV18 and TRBJ1-1, with 7 bases identical to TRBD1. This receptor was taken from a woman aged 40-49 years who had recovered from COVID-19. The sample consisted of PBMCs or T cells enriched from blood (not recorded which). The CDR3 nucleotides read TGTGCCAGCTCACCAAGCTCCAGGGGGGACACTGAAGCTTTCTTT. This sequence encodes CASSPSSRGDTEAFF.